Listed here are 8 T cell receptor beta chains from one sample, sequenced in a study of blood T cell repertoires in COVID-19. Method: immunoSEQ multiplex PCR; TCRdb's copy keeps in-frame clones and lacks some. The table records approximately 230,000 clones, roughly 88% of them present only once. Sequenced material: PBMCs or T cells enriched from blood (not recorded which). All receptors come from a woman between 45 and 65 years old with acute COVID-19.

This chain connects TRBV28 to TRBJ2-6; D may be TRBD2 (6 bases). Trimming took 6 bases from V and 3 from J, leaving 18 bases between them. This CDR3 has 17 residues. Per germline, CDR1 MDHEN and CDR2 SYDVKM. The DNA for the CDR3 is TGTGCCAGCAGCCGTCGGCCGGGACTGGATGGGGCCAACGTCCTGACTTTC. Protein: CASSRRPGLDGANVLTF.

The chain uses TRBV3-1 (or the pseudogene TRBV3-2) and TRBJ1-5; D might be TRBD1 (6 bases). Germline assignment: CDR1 LGHDT and CDR2 YNNKEL (reference sequence). The CDR3 is 15 amino acids. V was shortened by 1 base and J by 5 bases, with 12 bases between the two germline ends. The CDR3 DNA reads as TGTGCCAGCAGCCAAGCCACAGGGTTCCATCAGCCCCAGCATTTT. This translates into CASSQATGFHQPQHF.

The chain has TRBV30 and TRBJ1-4; maybe TRBD1 (5 bases). This CDR3 is built from 13 residues. Germline V gene lookup returns CDR1 GTSNPN and CDR2 SVGIG (reference sequence). Between the trimmed V and J ends, which lost 0 bases and 10 bases, there was a span of 12 bases. CDR3 nucleotides: TGTGCCTGGAGTGTACTTGGGGCGGCAAAACTGTTTTTT. Its protein is CAWSVLGAAKLFF. Looking up the rest from reference TRBV30 and TRBJ1-4 gives the full variable domain: SQTIHQWPATLVQPVGSPLSLECTVEGTSNPNLYWYRQAAGRGLQLLFYSVGIGQISSEVPQNLSASRPQDRQFILSSKKLLLSDSGFYLCAWSVLGAAKLFFGSGTQLSVL.

The chain couples TRBV19 to TRBJ2-7; D not certain. V gave up 10 bases and J gave up 0 bases, with 16 bases separating them. Germline V gene lookup returns CDR1 LNHDA and CDR2 SQIVND (reference sequence). The CDR3 runs 14 residues. CDR3 residues: CATGPGTVSYEQYF. In DNA, the CDR3 is TGTGCCACCGGTCCCGGAACAGTCTCCTACGAGCAGTACTTC.

This rearrangement joins TRBV19 to TRBJ1-3; D perhaps matches TRBD1 (5 bases). Germline V gives CDR1 LNHDA, CDR2 SQIVND (reference sequence). V was cut by 4 bases and J by 2 bases, with 18 bases left in between. CDR3 length: 17 residues. The CDR3 nucleotides read TGTGCCAGTAGTACTCGAGACAGCCGAATCACTGGAAACACCATATATTTT. The encoded protein is CASSTRDSRITGNTIYF.

This rearrangement joins TRBV3-1 (or the pseudogene TRBV3-2) to TRBJ1-1; D possibly corresponds to TRBD1 (5 bases). The CDR3 is 13 residues long. CDR1 is LGHDT and CDR2 is YNNKEL in the germline V gene (reference sequence). V lost 4 bases to trimming and J lost 4 bases, with 10 bases between them. The DNA for the CDR3 is TGTGCCAGCAGCCCCGCCACAGGCACTGAAGCTTTCTTT. It yields the protein CASSPATGTEAFF.

This clone is a singleton in its sample. The genes are TRBV7-8 and TRBJ1-2; D not certain. The CDR3 totals 13 residues. V shed 5 bases and J shed 4 bases, with 11 bases lying between them. The V gene's germline CDR1 is SGHVS and CDR2 FQNEAQ. CDR3 coding DNA: TGTGCCAGCAGCCGAGGGTCAGGCTATGGCTACACCTTC. It translates to CASSRGSGYGYTF.

The chain carries TRBV7-8 and TRBJ1-1; perhaps TRBD1 as D (5 bases). V was cut by 1 base and J by 4 bases, with 13 bases left in between. There are 15 residues in the CDR3. Looked up from germline, CDR1 is SGHVS and CDR2 is FQNEAQ. CDR3 bases: TGTGCCAGCAGCTTAGGAAGGGGTCTTAGCACTGAAGCTTTCTTT. It is translated as CASSLGRGLSTEAFF.